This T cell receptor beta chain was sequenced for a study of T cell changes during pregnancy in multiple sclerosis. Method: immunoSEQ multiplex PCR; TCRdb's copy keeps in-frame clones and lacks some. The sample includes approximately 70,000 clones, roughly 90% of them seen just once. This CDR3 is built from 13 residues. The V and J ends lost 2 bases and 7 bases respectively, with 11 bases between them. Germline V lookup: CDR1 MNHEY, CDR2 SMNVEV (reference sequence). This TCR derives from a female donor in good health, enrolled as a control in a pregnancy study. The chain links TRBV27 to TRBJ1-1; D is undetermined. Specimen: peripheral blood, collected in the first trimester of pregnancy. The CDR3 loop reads CASSLNEWSEAFF. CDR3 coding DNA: TGTGCCAGCAGTTTAAATGAGTGGAGTGAAGCTTTCTTT.